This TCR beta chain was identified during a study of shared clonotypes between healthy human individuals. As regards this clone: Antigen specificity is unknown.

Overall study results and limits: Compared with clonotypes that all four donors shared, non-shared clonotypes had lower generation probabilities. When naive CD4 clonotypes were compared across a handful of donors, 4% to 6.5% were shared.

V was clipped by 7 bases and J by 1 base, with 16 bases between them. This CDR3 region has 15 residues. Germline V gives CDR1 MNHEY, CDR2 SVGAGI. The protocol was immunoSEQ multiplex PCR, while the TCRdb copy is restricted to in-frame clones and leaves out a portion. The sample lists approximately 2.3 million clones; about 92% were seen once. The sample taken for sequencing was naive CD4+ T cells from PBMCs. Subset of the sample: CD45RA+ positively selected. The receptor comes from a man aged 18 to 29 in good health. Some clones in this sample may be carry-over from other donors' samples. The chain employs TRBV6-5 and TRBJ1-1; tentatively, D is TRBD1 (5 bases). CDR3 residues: CASTPALDRNTEAFF. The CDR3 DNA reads TGTGCCAGCACCCCGGCCCTAGACAGGAACACTGAAGCTTTCTTT.